The sequence of this T cell receptor (beta chain) was determined in a study of control samples from healthy donors and cancer patients. V lost 0 bases and J lost 3; bases outside the gene matches: 10. This CDR3 contains 16 residues. CDR1 and CDR2 from the germline V gene are GTSNPN and SVGIG (reference sequence). Sequencing was performed with immunoSEQ multiplex PCR; in TCRdb, only in-frame clones are kept and a portion is missing. The table has some 120,000 clones, about 93% seen once. What was sequenced was blood. The sequence was collected from a man younger than 45 in good health. The chain uses TRBV30 and TRBJ2-5; 7 positions match TRBD2. The chain's CDR3 is CAWSVWGGSREETQYF. The CDR3 DNA reads as TGTGCCTGGAGTGTCTGGGGCGGGAGCCGTGAAGAGACCCAGTACTTC.